This note documents a single T cell receptor beta chain sequence. Its cognate antigen is unknown. This sample is drawn from a study of T cells in localized non-small cell lung cancer. Findings of the study overall: Tumor showed lower T cell clonality than uninvolved adjacent lung, where it was highest. A median of approximately 57 clones ranked among the top 100 in tumor appeared in adjacent lung.

Germline assignment: CDR1 ENHRY and CDR2 SYGVKD. The CDR3 is 14 residues long. The ends were cut back, 10 bases at V and 0 bases at J, with 12 bases in the middle. Assay used: immunoSEQ multiplex PCR; TCRdb lists only in-frame clones, some missing. The table records 37,000 or so clones, roughly 88% of them present only once. Sequencing used peripheral blood, obtained before any cancer treatment. The chain couples TRBV10-3 to TRBJ2-2; possibly TRBD1 or TRBD2 for D (5 bases each). The receptor was isolated from a woman aged 35-75 years with stage I lung adenocarcinoma. CDR3 residues: CATTGTANTGELFF. The CDR3 coding sequence is TGTGCCACTACGGGGACGGCGAACACCGGGGAGCTGTTTTTT.